This T cell receptor (beta chain) was profiled in a study of shared clonotypes between healthy human individuals (dated by TCRdb to about 2020). About the investigation overall: The cohort comprised a couple of women and a few men aged 18 to 49 years. Each donor's leukapheresis produced roughly between about 0.85 and 10 billion PBMCs. Blood TCR repertoires of about 5 healthy adults were deeply sequenced to estimate repertoire size and the extent of clonotype sharing between individuals. Different laboratories and diverse techniques were used to prepare libraries and sequence TCR repertoires, to increase sequencing depth and limit assay-specific biases. For each donor, CD4 naive and CD4 memory were each given three plates, CD8 naive was given two plates, and CD8 memory was given one plate.

What the study reported, not specific to this receptor: Sampling was restricted to blood, and TCR repertoires in tissue are likely to differ from TCR repertoires in blood. Larger estimated clonotype richness was generally found for naive subsets than for memory subsets. When a handful of donors were compared, the shared fraction of clonotypes was about 5.2% for naive CD4, less than 4% for naive CD8, 2.3% for memory CD4, and less than 0.5% for memory CD8. Because the study included a small number of donors, the genetic and exposure-history diversity represented was limited. Higher generation probabilities were observed for clonotypes shared by all four sorted-subset donors than for non-shared clonotypes. Rarefaction of sorted-subset datasets indicated incomplete sequencing despite the large sequencing depth. Pairwise subsampling led to the expectation that sequencing depth would affect the degree of clonotype sharing among donors.

This clone was observed once. Its cognate antigen has yet to be identified. No much larger clonotype is one base removed from it; base qualities were not supplied. Using the deep immunoSEQ assay, TCR CDR3 regions were amplified from genomic DNA by multiplex PCR. Extracted genomic DNA from each cell subset was distributed evenly across all wells of several immunoSEQ 96-well plates, and each plate was treated as a replicate. For sorted subsets, 150 to 250 ng of genomic DNA, equivalent to 25,000 to 30,000 T cell genomes, went into each replicate PCR. The purified libraries were quantified using a Qubit 3.0 fluorometer, sized with a Bioanalyzer 2100, and then quantified again using the KAPA Library Quantification kit. Each immunoSEQ 96-well plate was sequenced on its own single-read 150-cycle Illumina NextSeq 550 flow cell. As for the original processing: The immunoSEQ output contained only junctional sequences without quality scores, so filtering could not match that applied to full-length reads. To assign V/J genes and CDR3, sequences were annotated against IMGT germline references using PyIR, a Python wrapper for IgBLAST v1.9. Reads were filtered out if the reads had weak V/J assignments (E-value above 1e-6), no CDR3, stop codons, out-of-frame junctions, or ambiguous translated residues. V3J clonotypes were defined by identical inferred V gene, J gene, and CDR3 amino acid sequence. Percentage overlap between repertoires was computed as shared unique clonotypes divided by the size of the smaller repertoire. Three approaches were used to assess repertoire richness: RTK rarefaction, the Chao1 estimator, and Recon v2.1 estimates of unobserved clonotypes. For all TCRbeta clonotypes obtained by the gDNA method from a few donors, generation probabilities were computed with OLGA. As stored in TCRdb, this immuneACCESS dataset retains in-frame rearrangements with V and J assigned. A fraction of the clones does not appear; measured against another copy, unresolved V genes explain less than half of the discrepancy, and the remainder lacks a known reason. Clonal size and the V and J genes are those of that table, whereas D and trimming came from the DNA. A total of about 870,000 clones appear in this sample, 85% to 95% of them only once. In total, the top ten clones hold around 24% of the sample.

CD8 naive samples consisted of CD45RO-negative cells that were positively selected for CCR7, yielding a CD45RA+CCR7+ population without TemRA cells. The donors were healthy, HIV-negative adults who had no recently reported acute infections or vaccinations. Every donor was a Caucasian adult residing in Nashville, Tennessee, USA. Blood was obtained by leukapheresis, after which PBMCs were separated by Ficoll-Histopaque density gradient centrifugation and cryopreserved in liquid nitrogen vapor phase. Purity and quantity of every magnetically sorted T cell population were checked by analytical flow cytometry. Genomic DNA was isolated from every sorted fraction and measured by UV absorbance on a Nanodrop 2000c. This receptor was identified in a man aged 25-40 years in good health. The specimen sequenced was naive CD8+ T cells sorted from blood. The cell subset or site label on this specimen signifies: CD45RA+CCR7+.

Read as DNA, the sequence is TGTGCCAGCAGCGTAGGAAAGACAGGGGGTACCTACGAGCAGTACTTC. Its coded protein is CASSVGKTGGTYEQYF. The chain is assembled from TRBV9 and TRBJ2-7; 9 central bases correspond to TRBD1. As encoded in the germline V gene, CDR1 is SGDLS while CDR2 is YYNGEE. V and J are trimmed by 0 bases and 2 bases, and the gene matches miss 6 bases of the junction. Counted from cysteine to phenylalanine, this CDR3 has 16 amino acids. This entry keeps only the CDR3 DNA: 48 bases, framed from base 1.